The source of this TCR beta chain is a study of early T cells in non-severe SARS-CoV-2 infection. Study-wide background: Sequencing used unsorted whole-blood bulk RNA, so chains lack pairing.

Trimming shortened V by 0 bases and J by 2 bases, and 11 bases separated the two germline ends. The CDR3 loop spans 15 amino acids. Looked up from germline, CDR1 is LGHNA and CDR2 is YSLEER. Unique molecular identifiers were affixed to single, distinct cDNA molecules. TCRdb re-derived calls from the 5' RACE reads in MiXCR, one entry per CDR3 protein. The data show roughly 32,000 distinct CDR3 sequences, 6% to 7% seen once. This clonotype came up a few times. This TCR derives from an adult who was a healthcare worker with PCR-confirmed SARS-CoV-2 infection or an uninfected control (not recorded which). V usage is TRBV4-3 and J usage is TRBJ2-7, with a weak D call TRBD1 (5 bases). Material for sequencing was whole blood. The CDR3: CASSQDRPGPYEQYF. In DNA form, the CDR3 reads TGCGCCAGCAGCCAAGATCGTCCAGGGCCCTACGAGCAGTACTTC.